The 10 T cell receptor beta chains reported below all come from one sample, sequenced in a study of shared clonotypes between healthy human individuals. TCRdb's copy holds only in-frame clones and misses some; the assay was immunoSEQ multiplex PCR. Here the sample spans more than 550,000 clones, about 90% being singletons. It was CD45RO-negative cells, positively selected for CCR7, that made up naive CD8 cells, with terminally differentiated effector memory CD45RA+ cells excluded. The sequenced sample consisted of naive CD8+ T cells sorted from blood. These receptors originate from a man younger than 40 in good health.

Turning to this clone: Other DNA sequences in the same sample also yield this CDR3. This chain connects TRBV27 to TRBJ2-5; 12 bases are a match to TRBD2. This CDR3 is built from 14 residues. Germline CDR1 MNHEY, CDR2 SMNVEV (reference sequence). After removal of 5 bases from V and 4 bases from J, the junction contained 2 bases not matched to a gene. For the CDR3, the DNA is TGTGCCAGCAGTCTGGGACTAGCGGGAGAGACCCAGTACTTC. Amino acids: CASSLGLAGETQYF.

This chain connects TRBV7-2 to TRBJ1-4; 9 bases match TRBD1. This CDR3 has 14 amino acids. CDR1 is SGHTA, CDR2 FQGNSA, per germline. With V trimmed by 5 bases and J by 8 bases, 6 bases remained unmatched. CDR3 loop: CASSPGQGGEKLFF. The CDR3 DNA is TGTGCCAGCAGCCCGGGACAGGGTGGGGAAAAACTGTTTTTT. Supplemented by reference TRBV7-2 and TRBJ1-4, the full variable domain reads GAGVSQSPSNKVTEKGKDVELRCDPISGHTALYWYRQSLGQGLEFLIYFQGNSAPDKSGLPSDRFSAERTGGSVSTLTIQRTQQEDSAVYLCASSPGQGGEKLFFGSGTQLSVL.

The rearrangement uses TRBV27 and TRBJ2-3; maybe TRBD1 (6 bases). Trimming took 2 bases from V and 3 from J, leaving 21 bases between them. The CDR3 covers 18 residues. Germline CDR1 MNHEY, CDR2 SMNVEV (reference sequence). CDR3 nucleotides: TGTGCCAGCAGTTTACCACCACAGGGACGCTTTCTTACAGATACGCAGTATTTT. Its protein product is CASSLPPQGRFLTDTQYF.

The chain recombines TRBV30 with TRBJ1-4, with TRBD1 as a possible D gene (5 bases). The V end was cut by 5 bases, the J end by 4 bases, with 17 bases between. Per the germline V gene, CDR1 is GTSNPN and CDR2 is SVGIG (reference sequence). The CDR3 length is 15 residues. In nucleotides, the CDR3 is TGTGCCTGGGGGGACGGCGGGTACGATAATGAAAAACTGTTTTTT. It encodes CAWGDGGYDNEKLFF.

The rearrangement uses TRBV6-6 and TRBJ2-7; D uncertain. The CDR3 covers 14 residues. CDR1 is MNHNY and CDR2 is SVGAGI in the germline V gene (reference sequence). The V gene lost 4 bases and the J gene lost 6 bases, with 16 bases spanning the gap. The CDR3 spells CASSSAQGSAEQYF. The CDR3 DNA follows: TGTGCCAGCAGTTCCGCCCAAGGATCCGCCGAGCAGTACTTC.

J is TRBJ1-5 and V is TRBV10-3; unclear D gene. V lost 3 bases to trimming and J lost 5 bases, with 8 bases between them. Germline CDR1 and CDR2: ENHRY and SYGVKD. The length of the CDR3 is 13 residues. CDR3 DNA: TGTGCCATCAGTGACAGCGCAGATCAGCCCCAGCATTTT. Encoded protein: CAISDSADQPQHF.

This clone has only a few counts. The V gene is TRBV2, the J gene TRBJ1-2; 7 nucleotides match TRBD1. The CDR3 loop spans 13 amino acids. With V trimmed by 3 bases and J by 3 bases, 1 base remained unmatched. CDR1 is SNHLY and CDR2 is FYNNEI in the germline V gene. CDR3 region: CASSDRGHYGYTF. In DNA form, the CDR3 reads TGTGCCAGCAGTGATAGGGGGCACTATGGCTACACCTTC. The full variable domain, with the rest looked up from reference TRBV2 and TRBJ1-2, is EPEVTQTPSHQVTQMGQEVILRCVPISNHLYFYWYRQILGQKVEFLVSFYNNEISEKSEIFDDQFSVERPDGSNFTLKIRSTKLEDSAMYFCASSDRGHYGYTFGSGTRLTVV.

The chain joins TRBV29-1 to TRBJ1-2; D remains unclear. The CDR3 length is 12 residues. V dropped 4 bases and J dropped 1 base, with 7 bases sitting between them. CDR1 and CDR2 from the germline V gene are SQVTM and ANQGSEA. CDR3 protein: CSVVWVNYGYTF. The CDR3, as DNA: TGCAGCGTTGTATGGGTTAACTATGGCTACACCTTC.

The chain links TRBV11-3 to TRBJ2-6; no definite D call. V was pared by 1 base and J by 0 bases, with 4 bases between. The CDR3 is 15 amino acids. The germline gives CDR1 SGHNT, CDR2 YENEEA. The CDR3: CASSLGGSGANVLTF. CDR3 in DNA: TGTGCCAGCAGCTTAGGGGGCTCTGGGGCCAACGTCCTGACTTTC.

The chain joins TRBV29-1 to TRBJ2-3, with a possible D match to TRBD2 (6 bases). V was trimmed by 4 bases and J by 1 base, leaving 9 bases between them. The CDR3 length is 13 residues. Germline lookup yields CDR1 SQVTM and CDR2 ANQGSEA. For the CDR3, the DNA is TGCAGCGTTGGTCCTAGCGGCACAGATACGCAGTATTTT. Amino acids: CSVGPSGTDTQYF.